This T cell receptor (beta chain) was sequenced for a study of response to subunit inactivated influenza vaccine. The V and J ends lost 4 bases and 4 bases respectively, with 15 bases between them. This CDR3 region has 15 residues. CDR1 SGDLS and CDR2 YYNGEE come from the germline V gene. Study-wide results and limits: Researchers suggested that each seasonal influenza vaccination recruits few new T cells.

This clonotype was seen ten or more times. What it binds is not known. TCRdb independently ran MiXCR on the RT-PCR reads; one entry per CDR3 protein. This table holds 200,000 to 300,000 distinct CDR3 sequences, more than 9% found once. The source was non-naive T cells sorted from PBMCs, collected 14 to 15 days before vaccination. This TCR was sampled from a middle-aged man who received an inactivated influenza vaccine. The genes are TRBV9 and TRBJ2-1; perhaps TRBD2 as D (7 bases). The CDR3 is CASSPEGGVYNEQFF. CDR3 DNA sequence: TGTGCCAGCAGCCCCGAGGGGGGGGTGTACAATGAGCAGTTCTTC. The variable domain in full, completed from reference TRBV9 and TRBJ2-1, reads DSGVTQTPKHLITATGQRVTLRCSPRSGDLSVYWYQQSLDQGLQFLIQYYNGEERAKGNILERFSAQQFPDLHSELNLSSLELGDSALYFCASSPEGGVYNEQFFGPGTRLTVL.